These 12 T cell receptor beta chains were sequenced from one sample in a study of identical twins. TCRdb analysed the 5' RACE reads with MiXCR anew, one entry per CDR3 protein. Of 1,800,000 or so distinct CDR3 sequences in the sample, roughly 35% were seen once. Specimen: cord blood. The receptors shown here come from a newborn girl in good health.

The V call is TRBV20-1, the J call TRBJ1-6; the D gene is possibly TRBD1 (5 bases). The CDR3 is 15 residues long. Trimming stripped 4 bases from V and 2 bases from J, with 12 bases between. Germline CDR1 DFQATT, CDR2 SNEGSKA (reference sequence). The CDR3 is CSAIRVFAYNSPLHF. The CDR3 bases are TGCAGTGCTATCAGGGTGTTCGCCTATAATTCACCCCTCCACTTT.

This clonotype has more than one count but fewer than ten. The CDR3 sequence is CASSSIRSQETQYF. CDR3 nucleotide sequence: TGCGCCAGCAGCTCCATCCGAAGTCAAGAGACCCAGTACTTC. This chain uses TRBV5-1 with TRBJ2-5; D gene uncertain. The V gene's germline CDR1 is SGHRS and CDR2 YFSETQ. The CDR3 sequence is 14 residues long. Trimming removed 3 bases at V and 2 bases at J, with 11 bases between.

Only a few counts were recorded for this clonotype. The V call is TRBV5-1, the J call TRBJ2-7; D not resolved. The germline gives CDR1 SGHRS, CDR2 YFSETQ. CDR3 size: 16 residues. V was clipped by 4 bases and J by 0 bases, with 17 bases between them. In DNA, the CDR3 is TGCGCCAGCAGCCCCGAACTTGGCGGAAGCTCCTACGAGCAGTACTTC. Translating gives CASSPELGGSSYEQYF.

The chain uses TRBV19 and TRBJ2-7; 8 positions match TRBD1. The germline CDR1 and CDR2 sequences are LNHDA and SQIVND (reference sequence). The ends lost 0 bases at V and 6 bases at J; junction bases unmatched: 4. This CDR3 spans 14 amino acids. The CDR3 DNA sequence: TGTGCCAGTAGTATAGATGGGACAGGCAGCGAGCAGTACTTC. Its translation is CASSIDGTGSEQYF.

This clonotype has only a few counts. The rearrangement joins TRBV20-1 to TRBJ1-2; TRBD1 aligns across 8 bases. Germline loops: CDR1 DFQATT, CDR2 SNEGSKA (reference sequence). V gave up 0 bases and J gave up 3 bases; unmatched junction bases: 6. The CDR3 has 15 residues. The CDR3 region is CSARDKAGGDYGYTF. The DNA for the CDR3 is TGCAGTGCTAGAGATAAGGCAGGGGGCGACTATGGCTACACCTTC.

The rearrangement links TRBV5-1 to TRBJ1-1; maybe TRBD1 (5 bases). There are 15 residues in the CDR3. V shed 1 base and J shed 0 bases, with 10 bases lying between them. CDR1 SGHRS and CDR2 YFSETQ come from the germline V gene. CDR3: CASSLISRVNTEAFF. Here the CDR3 DNA reads TGCGCCAGCAGCTTGATTTCCAGGGTGAACACTGAAGCTTTCTTT.

This clonotype was seen a single time. The rearrangement joins TRBV12-3 or TRBV12-4 to TRBJ1-1; no firm D call. Trimming shortened V by 6 bases and J by 0 bases, and 11 bases separated the two germline ends. This CDR3 is built from 14 residues. DNA of the CDR3: TGTGCCAGCAGGCAAAACCGGGTGAACACTGAAGCTTTCTTT. This codes for CASRQNRVNTEAFF.

This clonotype was seen once. One junction end does not reproduce the germline sequence, and a read error may be involved. The chain has TRBV7-2 and TRBJ2-1; D may be TRBD2 (6 bases). Germline V gene lookup returns CDR1 SGHTA and CDR2 FQGNSA. The CDR3 has 17 amino acids. CDR3 residues: CASSSARTKSSYNEQFF. For the CDR3, the DNA is TGTGCCAGTAGCTCAGCGCGGACTAAGAGCTCCTACAATGAGCAGTTCTTC.

The CDR3 spells CAWSVRGSDRGGYTF. Here the CDR3 DNA reads TGTGCCTGGAGTGTAAGGGGGTCGGACAGGGGCGGCTACACCTTC. The J gene is TRBJ1-2, the V gene TRBV30, with 9 bases lining up with TRBD1. Germline CDR1 reads GTSNPN; CDR2 reads SVGIG (reference sequence). The V gene end was trimmed by 0 bases and the J gene end by 8 bases; junction bases not matched to a gene: 10. The CDR3 consists of 15 residues.

V is TRBV2 and J is TRBJ2-1, with D uncertain. CDR3 length: 13 residues. V lost 9 bases, J lost 7 bases, and 16 bases lay in between. Germline V gene data show CDR1 as SNHLY and CDR2 as FYNNEI. In DNA form, the CDR3 reads TGTGCCAGTCCCGATGCCTTTAGAAATGAGCAGTTCTTC. Its translation is CASPDAFRNEQFF.

The gene calls are TRBV6-1 and TRBJ1-5, with 10 bases lining up with TRBD1. Unmatched junction bases numbered 5, after V lost 2 bases and J lost 4 bases. Germline V CDR1 and CDR2: MNHNS, SASEGT. The CDR3 extends over 16 amino acids. CDR3 nucleotides: TGTGCCAGCAGTGAACTCGGACAGGGGGGAAATCAGCCCCAGCATTTT. It is translated as CASSELGQGGNQPQHF.

The chain has TRBV28 and TRBJ1-1; D is unresolved. Germline values: CDR1 MDHEN, CDR2 SYDVKM. Trimming removed 4 bases from V and 0 bases from J, with 12 bases in between. This CDR3 region has 15 residues. CDR3 region: CASSSLGVVNTEAFF. The CDR3 coding sequence is TGTGCCAGCAGTTCCCTCGGGGTTGTGAACACTGAAGCTTTCTTT.